This is a list of T cell receptor beta chains from one sample in a study of identical twins. MiXCR, run by TCRdb on the 5' RACE reads, gives a single entry per CDR3 protein. Here the sample spans 400,000 to 550,000 distinct CDR3 sequences, about 13% being singletons. This same sample was also part of a study on yellow fever vaccine responses in identical twins.

The specimen sequenced was CD4+ T cells sorted from blood. These receptors were taken from a woman younger than 35 in good health. CDR3s include the opening cysteine and the closing phenylalanine or tryptophan. The D gene is left open where the match is weak. Clone size is not always given. Where it is, it says once, few, many or a class for expanded clones.

many,TRBV12-3/TRBV12-4,TRBJ2-7,-,CASSLSGKVHYEQYF,TGTGCCAGCAGTTTGTCCGGTAAAGTCCACTACGAGCAGTACTTC
-,TRBV24-1,TRBJ2-1,TRBD1,CATSALGTGTYNEQFF,TGTGCCACCAGTGCCTTAGGGACAGGGACCTACAATGAGCAGTTCTTC
-,TRBV6-5,TRBJ2-2,-,CASSFPGVPRDTGELFF,TGTGCCAGCAGTTTCCCAGGGGTACCTCGGGACACCGGGGAGCTGTTTTTT
few,TRBV28,TRBJ1-1,TRBD1,CASSSTGQGSTEAFF,TGTGCCAGCAGTTCAACGGGACAGGGTAGCACTGAAGCTTTCTTT
-,TRBV21-1,TRBJ2-7,-,CASSGPDSYEQYF,TGTGCCAGCAGCGGGCCAGACTCCTACGAGCAGTACTTC
few,TRBV5-1,TRBJ2-5,-,CASSATGGTEETQYF,TGCGCCAGCAGCGCGACTGGGGGGACAGAAGAGACCCAGTACTTC
-,TRBV20-1,TRBJ1-1,-,CSAPRDISTEAFF,TGCAGTGCCCCCAGGGATATTAGCACTGAAGCTTTCTTT
few,TRBV14,TRBJ2-7,-,CASSQRQKLYEQYF,TGTGCCAGCAGCCAACGGCAGAAGCTCTACGAGCAGTACTTC
few,TRBV29-1,TRBJ2-7,-,CSVVLQGLGEQYF,TGCAGCGTTGTGTTACAGGGCTTAGGCGAGCAGTACTTC
-,TRBV19,TRBJ2-1,-,CASRAESNEQFF,TGTGCCAGTAGAGCGGAGTCCAATGAGCAGTTCTTC
-,TRBV3-1,TRBJ2-1,TRBD1,CASSQTGQGKGEQFF,TGTGCCAGCAGCCAAACGGGACAGGGTAAGGGTGAGCAGTTCTTC
-,TRBV27,TRBJ2-1,-,CASRIMGTRSEQFF,TGTGCCAGCAGGATTATGGGTACTAGATCTGAGCAGTTCTTC
many,TRBV6-1,TRBJ1-5,-,CASSEVGGHSNQPQHF,TGTGCCAGCAGTGAAGTTGGAGGGCATAGCAATCAGCCCCAGCATTTT
-,TRBV7-2,TRBJ1-2,-,CASSLASQGGYGYTF,TGTGCCAGCAGCTTAGCGAGCCAGGGTGGCTATGGCTACACCTTC
few,TRBV29-1,TRBJ2-5,-,CSVVGHQETQYF,TGCAGCGTTGTGGGACATCAAGAGACCCAGTACTTC
few,TRBV5-1,TRBJ2-1,TRBD1,CASSWGTGPSYNEQFF,TGCGCCAGCAGCTGGGGGACAGGGCCTTCCTACAATGAGCAGTTCTTC
few,TRBV6-2/TRBV6-3,TRBJ2-3,-,CASRTAGVYTDTQYF,TGTGCCAGCCGAACGGCGGGCGTTTACACAGATACGCAGTATTTT
few,TRBV20-1,TRBJ1-1,-,CSARAPGNTEAFF,TGCAGTGCTAGAGCGCCCGGGAACACTGAAGCTTTCTTT
few,TRBV24-1,TRBJ2-7,-,CATSDLGRAYEQYF,TGTGCCACCAGTGATTTGGGCAGGGCCTACGAGCAGTACTTC
few,TRBV28,TRBJ2-3,TRBD2,CASRTSGRKTDTQYF,TGTGCCAGCCGGACTAGCGGGAGGAAGACAGATACGCAGTATTTT
-,TRBV7-2,TRBJ2-5,TRBD2,CASSRTSGQQETQYF,TGTGCCAGCAGCCGGACTAGCGGGCAGCAAGAGACCCAGTACTTC
once,TRBV10-3,TRBJ1-5,-,CAISEDISNQPQHF,TGTGCCATCAGTGAAGACATTAGCAATCAGCCCCAGCATTTT
many,TRBV5-1,TRBJ2-1,TRBD2,CASSTGLAGSSYNEQFF,TGCGCCAGCAGCACGGGACTAGCGGGGAGCTCCTACAATGAGCAGTTCTTC
-,TRBV5-6,TRBJ2-6,-,CASSTQGGSAGANVLTF,TGTGCCAGCAGCACACAAGGCGGCAGCGCTGGGGCCAACGTCCTGACTTTC
-,TRBV5-5,TRBJ2-1,-,CASSQDPGSYNEQFF,TGTGCCAGCAGCCAAGACCCCGGCTCCTACAATGAGCAGTTCTTC
many,TRBV12-5,TRBJ2-1,TRBD2,CASGFVGRGNEQFF,TGTGCTAGTGGTTTCGTGGGGAGGGGTAATGAGCAGTTCTTC
-,TRBV10-3,TRBJ1-2,-,CAISADRDSYGYTF,TGTGCCATCAGTGCGGACAGAGATAGCTATGGCTACACCTTC
few,TRBV20-1,TRBJ1-5,TRBD1,CSARRQGASERPQHF,TGCAGTGCTAGGCGTCAGGGGGCCTCAGAAAGGCCCCAGCATTTT
few,TRBV7-2,TRBJ1-1,-,CASRGATGSTEAFF,TGTGCCAGCAGAGGGGCCACCGGGTCGACTGAAGCTTTCTTT
-,TRBV29-1,TRBJ2-7,-,CSVEDSFSYEQYF,TGCAGCGTTGAGGACTCCTTCTCCTACGAGCAGTACTTC
-,TRBV24-1,TRBJ2-5,-,CATSDPNWGETQYF,TGTGCCACCAGTGATCCTAACTGGGGAGAGACCCAGTACTTC
-,TRBV29-1,TRBJ2-1,-,CSVARLEQGEQFF,TGCAGCGTTGCAAGACTAGAGCAGGGGGAGCAGTTCTTC
-,TRBV6-2/TRBV6-3,TRBJ2-7,TRBD1,CASSLTGTGIGLYEQYF,TGTGCCAGCAGCCTCACCGGGACAGGGATTGGATTATACGAGCAGTACTTC
once,TRBV6-1,TRBJ2-5,TRBD2,CASSPAASGGGSQYF,TGTGCCAGCAGCCCCGCGGCTAGCGGGGGGGGGTCCCAGTACTTC
few,TRBV14,TRBJ2-7,-,CASSQDLKGRDEQYF,TGTGCCAGCAGCCAAGATCTGAAAGGCAGGGACGAGCAGTACTTC
few,TRBV4-1,TRBJ2-1,TRBD2,CASSQESTDGGAWAFYNEQFF,TGCGCCAGCAGCCAAGAATCGACTGACGGGGGGGCGTGGGCCTTTTACAATGAGCAGTTCTTC
-,TRBV28,TRBJ2-1,-,CASSFIPREQFF,TGTGCCAGCAGTTTTATACCGCGTGAGCAGTTCTTC
-,TRBV5-6,TRBJ2-3,TRBD2,CASSLGSGASTDTQYF,TGTGCCAGCAGCTTGGGTAGCGGGGCTAGCACAGATACGCAGTATTTT
-,TRBV5-1,TRBJ2-2,-,CASSLEGGPGGELFF,TGCGCCAGCAGCTTGGAAGGGGGGCCGGGCGGGGAGCTGTTTTTT
-,TRBV29-1,TRBJ2-7,-,CSGRVSMSGEQYF,TGCAGCGGCAGGGTTTCGATGTCGGGAGAGCAGTACTTC
many,TRBV20-1,TRBJ2-3,TRBD2,CSASPGWGTSGRALDTQYF,TGCAGTGCTAGCCCCGGCTGGGGGACTAGCGGGAGGGCTTTGGATACGCAGTATTTT
many,TRBV7-2,TRBJ2-1,-,CASKGGGSNEQFF,TGTGCCAGCAAGGGAGGGGGGTCCAATGAGCAGTTCTTC
-,TRBV12-3/TRBV12-4,TRBJ2-3,-,CASSLGRQPDTQYF,TGTGCCAGCAGTTTGGGAAGACAGCCAGATACGCAGTATTTT
-,TRBV7-6,TRBJ2-1,TRBD1,CASSVKGATEQFF,TGTGCCAGCAGCGTAAAGGGGGCAACCGAGCAGTTCTTC
-,TRBV5-1,TRBJ2-5,-,CASSLAVSVQTQYF,TGCGCCAGCAGCTTGGCCGTTTCCGTCCAGACCCAGTACTTC
-,TRBV24-1,TRBJ2-1,TRBD1,CATRPTGNVNEQFF,TGTGCCACCCGACCGACAGGGAATGTCAATGAGCAGTTCTTC
-,TRBV6-5,TRBJ2-1,TRBD2,CASSSTSVPSSNEQFF,TGTGCCAGCAGTTCGACTAGCGTCCCCTCCAGCAATGAGCAGTTCTTC
many,TRBV5-1,TRBJ2-3,-,CASSFLAESLGDTQYF,TGCGCCAGCAGCTTCTTAGCGGAAAGCCTCGGAGATACGCAGTATTTT
-,TRBV29-1,TRBJ1-1,-,CSVGQMNTEAFF,TGCAGCGTGGGACAAATGAACACTGAAGCTTTCTTT
few,TRBV30,TRBJ2-2,-,CAWSVRPSTGELFF,TGTGCCTGGAGTGTACGTCCCAGCACCGGGGAGCTGTTTTTT